These 31 T cell receptor beta chains share one sample of origin, sequenced in a study of T cell responses to AZD1222 COVID-19 vaccine. Clones were read by immunoSEQ multiplex PCR, and TCRdb kept only the in-frame ones, dropping some. The sample gives approximately 110,000 clones, approximately 96% of which show up once; around 2% is in the top ten. This material consisted of peripheral blood, taken on day 0 of AZD1222 vaccination. These receptors were collected from an adult in good health.

V usage is TRBV28 and J usage is TRBJ1-1; D unclear. The CDR3 length is 15 residues. Germline CDR1 MDHEN, CDR2 SYDVKM. V was clipped by 8 bases and J by 2 bases, with 18 bases between them. CDR3 sequence: CASRTQRAQNTEAFF. DNA of the CDR3: TGTGCCAGCCGAACCCAACGGGCCCAAAACACTGAAGCTTTCTTT.

The genes are TRBV28 and TRBJ1-5; TRBD1 agrees at 9 bases. Germline V lookup: CDR1 MDHEN, CDR2 SYDVKM. The CDR3 contains 14 residues. The J segment lost 3 bases and the V segment lost 6 bases, leaving 3 bases of the junction unmatched. CDR3 sequence reads: CASRWTGDNQPQHF. The CDR3 coding sequence is TGTGCCAGCAGATGGACAGGGGACAATCAGCCCCAGCATTTT. The whole variable domain, remainder taken from reference TRBV28 and TRBJ1-5, is DVKVTQSSRYLVKRTGEKVFLECVQDMDHENMFWYRQDPGLGLRLIYFSYDVKMKEKGDIPEGYSVSREKKERFSLILESASTNQTSMYLCASRWTGDNQPQHFGDGTRLSIL.

The chain links TRBV11-3 to TRBJ2-1; 9 nucleotides line up with TRBD1. Germline CDR1 SGHNT, CDR2 YENEEA. CDR3 length equals 20 residues. V lost 5 bases, J lost 6 bases, and 23 bases stayed unmatched. CDR3 sequence: CASSPFLGTGKHMHGNEQFF. CDR3 in DNA: TGTGCCAGCAGCCCTTTCTTGGGGACAGGGAAACATATGCATGGCAATGAGCAGTTCTTC.

The chain has TRBV28 and TRBJ1-5; D possibly corresponds to TRBD1 (6 bases). V dropped 7 bases and J dropped 2 bases, with 12 bases sitting between them. The germline V gene encodes CDR1 MDHEN and CDR2 SYDVKM. The CDR3 is 14 residues long. The CDR3 sequence is CASTRTVGNQPQHF. The CDR3 coding sequence is TGTGCCAGCACTAGGACAGTGGGCAATCAGCCCCAGCATTTT. Filled out from reference TRBV28 and TRBJ1-5, the complete variable domain reads DVKVTQSSRYLVKRTGEKVFLECVQDMDHENMFWYRQDPGLGLRLIYFSYDVKMKEKGDIPEGYSVSREKKERFSLILESASTNQTSMYLCASTRTVGNQPQHFGDGTRLSIL.

The chain uses TRBV7-2 and TRBJ1-5, with D maybe TRBD1 (6 bases). CDR1 is SGHTA and CDR2 is FQGNSA in the germline V gene. V lost 3 bases and J 0 bases, leaving 9 bases between the germline ends. The CDR3 covers 15 residues. CDR3 in DNA: TGTGCCAGCAGCTTGGGAGGGGGTAGCAATCAGCCCCAGCATTTT. Protein product: CASSLGGGSNQPQHF.

The chain links TRBV9 to TRBJ2-5; tentatively, D is TRBD1 or TRBD2 (6 bases each). The length of the CDR3 is 16 residues. From germline, CDR1 is SGDLS and CDR2 YYNGEE. Trimming cost V 4 bases and J 0 bases, with 16 bases left between them. CDR3 amino acids: CASSPNFRGDQETQYF. CDR3 bases: TGTGCCAGCAGCCCCAATTTTAGGGGGGACCAAGAGACCCAGTACTTC.

The V call is TRBV19, the J call TRBJ2-7; 8 bases map to TRBD1. CDR1 is LNHDA and CDR2 is SQIVND in the germline V gene (reference sequence). With V trimmed by 5 bases and J by 4 bases, 7 bases remained unmatched. The CDR3 covers 14 residues. CDR3 in DNA: TGTGCCAGTAGTCTCGGACAGGGTGGGTACGAGCAGTACTTC. This sequence encodes CASSLGQGGYEQYF.

This clone has a single count. V and J are TRBV19 and TRBJ1-3, with TRBD1 as a possible D gene (6 bases). V lost 9 bases, J lost 3 bases, and 18 bases lay in between. This CDR3 is built from 15 residues. Germline CDR1 reads LNHDA; CDR2 reads SQIVND (reference sequence). This chain's CDR3 is CASRHGTLGGNTIYF. The CDR3 DNA is TGTGCCAGCAGACACGGGACACTTGGTGGAAACACCATATATTTT.

This clone was seen just once. The chain recombines TRBV7-2 with TRBJ1-1; 9 bases map to TRBD1. Unmatched junction bases numbered 14, after V lost 2 bases and J lost 4 bases. This CDR3 region has 18 residues. Germline CDR1 and CDR2: SGHTA and FQGNSA. The CDR3, as DNA: TGTGCCAGCAGCTTATTGGTCCCCGGGACAGGGCTTACCACTGAAGCTTTCTTT. Protein: CASSLLVPGTGLTTEAFF.

This sequence joins TRBV7-9 and TRBJ2-3; TRBD2 aligns across 10 bases. CDR3 size: 15 residues. The germline V gene has CDR1 SEHNR and CDR2 FQNEAQ (reference sequence). V gave up 5 bases and J gave up 5 bases; unmatched junction bases: 7. Here the CDR3 DNA reads TGTGCCAGCAGCGCCAGCGGGGGGGGTATAGATACGCAGTATTTT. Amino acids: CASSASGGGIDTQYF.

The gene calls are TRBV30 and TRBJ1-2; D might be TRBD1 (5 bases). Trimming stripped 0 bases from V and 4 bases from J, with 21 bases between. The germline CDR1 and CDR2 sequences are GTSNPN and SVGIG (reference sequence). This CDR3 region has 17 residues. DNA for the CDR3: TGTGCCTGGAGTGTACAAGAGGGACCTACGTACCTCTATGGCTACACCTTC. Translated, it gives CAWSVQEGPTYLYGYTF.

The CDR3 spells CASSFLPGLAGANEQFF. CDR3 DNA sequence: TGTGCCAGCAGTTTCCTCCCCGGACTAGCGGGAGCCAATGAGCAGTTCTTC. The chain couples TRBV28 to TRBJ2-1; 13 bases align to TRBD2. From germline, CDR1 is MDHEN and CDR2 SYDVKM. Germline trimming cut 3 bases from V and 6 bases from J; bases unmatched to any gene: 8. The length of the CDR3 is 17 residues. Full variable domain (missing parts from reference TRBV28 and TRBJ2-1): DVKVTQSSRYLVKRTGEKVFLECVQDMDHENMFWYRQDPGLGLRLIYFSYDVKMKEKGDIPEGYSVSREKKERFSLILESASTNQTSMYLCASSFLPGLAGANEQFFGPGTRLTVL.

This clone was observed a single time. The chain is built from TRBV5-1 and TRBJ1-2; 7 bases are shared with TRBD1. CDR3 length: 16 residues. Germline CDR1 reads SGHRS; CDR2 reads YFSETQ. The V segment lost 5 bases and the J segment 8 bases; nucleotides outside the gene matches: 18. The CDR3 protein is CASSRMNSLGGEGYTF. Written as DNA, the CDR3 is TGCGCCAGCAGTCGCATGAACTCATTAGGGGGCGAAGGCTACACCTTC. Variable domain in full (rest from reference TRBV5-1 and TRBJ1-2): KAGVTQTPRYLIKTRGQQVTLSCSPISGHRSVSWYQQTPGQGLQFLFEYFSETQRNKGNFPGRFSGRQFSNSRSEMNVSTLELGDSALYLCASSRMNSLGGEGYTFGSGTRLTVV.

The chain carries TRBV6-1 and TRBJ1-2; D is perhaps TRBD1 (5 bases). Trimming took 2 bases from V and 8 from J, leaving 15 bases between them. CDR1 and CDR2 from the germline V gene are MNHNS and SASEGT. The CDR3 is 14 residues long. CDR3 protein: CASSEQGNQEGYTF. The CDR3 region has the DNA TGTGCCAGCAGTGAACAGGGTAATCAAGAAGGCTACACCTTC.

The genes are TRBV7-9 and TRBJ1-1; no clear D gene. V was trimmed by 0 bases and J by 6 bases, leaving 5 bases between them. The CDR3 has 12 amino acids. Germline-derived CDR1 and CDR2 are SEHNR and FQNEAQ (reference sequence). The CDR3 DNA follows: TGTGCCAGCAGCTTAGCAGCTCCTGAAGCTTTCTTT. It specifies CASSLAAPEAFF.

V and J are TRBV30 and TRBJ1-5, with a tentative D call TRBD1 (6 bases). The germline gives CDR1 GTSNPN, CDR2 SVGIG (reference sequence). V was shortened by 0 bases and J by 5 bases, with 11 bases between the two germline ends. CDR3 length: 14 amino acids. Here the CDR3 DNA reads TGTGCCTGGAGTGTGGGGAGGGGGTATCAGCCCCAGCATTTT. This sequence encodes CAWSVGRGYQPQHF.

J is TRBJ2-3 and V is TRBV20-1; 9 nucleotides align to TRBD2. J gave up 3 bases and V 3 bases, and 7 bases lay outside the gene matches. Germline CDR1 and CDR2: DFQATT and SNEGSKA (reference sequence). This CDR3 comprises 15 residues. CDR3 in DNA: TGCAGTGCTAGTTTCTCTAGCGGGGCTACAGATACGCAGTATTTT. Translation: CSASFSSGATDTQYF.

This clone showed up just once. This chain joins TRBV6-5 and TRBJ2-2; D gene unclear. The CDR3 is 15 amino acids. The V end lost 7 bases, the J end lost 5 bases, and 17 bases lay between the germline ends. CDR1 MNHEY and CDR2 SVGAGI come from the germline V gene. The CDR3 reads CASTRYGVGTGELFF. In DNA, the CDR3 is TGTGCCAGCACCCGATATGGGGTGGGGACCGGGGAGCTGTTTTTT.

The chain carries TRBV5-1 and TRBJ1-1, with D unresolved. The length of the CDR3 is 11 residues. Germline V gene sequence: CDR1 SGHRS, CDR2 YFSETQ. V shed 2 bases and J shed 4 bases, with 3 bases lying between them. The CDR3 DNA sequence: TGCGCCAGCAGCTTTGGCACTGAAGCTTTCTTT. Translation gives CASSFGTEAFF.

In DNA, the CDR3 is TGTGCCAGCAGCTTATGGCGGGAGGAATTCGGGGAGCTGTTTTTT. Amino acid sequence: CASSLWREEFGELFF. This rearrangement joins TRBV7-9 to TRBJ2-2, with 8 bases identical to TRBD2. The CDR3 is 15 residues long. V gave up 2 bases and J gave up 7 bases; unmatched junction bases: 6. Germline V CDR1 and CDR2: SEHNR, FQNEAQ (reference sequence).

This clone has more than one count but fewer than ten. The chain recombines TRBV2 with TRBJ1-2; the D is unclear. Trimming took 7 bases from V and 2 from J, leaving 11 bases between them. The germline CDR1 and CDR2 sequences are SNHLY and FYNNEI. This CDR3 has 13 residues. Written as DNA, the CDR3 is TGTGCCAGCACCCACAGTCCAAACTATGGCTACACCTTC. As protein: CASTHSPNYGYTF.

The CDR3 sequence is CASSRRESPYEQYF. CDR3 DNA sequence: TGTGCCAGCAGCCGCAGGGAGTCGCCCTACGAGCAGTACTTC. The V and J genes are TRBV11-3 and TRBJ2-7; either TRBD1 or TRBD2 may supply D (5 bases each). Germline values: CDR1 SGHNT, CDR2 YENEEA. This CDR3 is 14 amino acids long. V lost 5 bases and J lost 2, with 13 bases in between.

V is TRBV5-8 and J is TRBJ1-6; D not certain. The CDR3 is 13 residues long. V lost 7 bases and J 9 bases, leaving 14 bases between the germline ends. Germline lookup yields CDR1 SGHTS and CDR2 YDEGEE. The CDR3, as DNA: TGTGCCAGCTCAGTCCGATCTGGTTCACCCCTCCACTTT. Its translation is CASSVRSGSPLHF.

This rearrangement joins TRBV4-3 to TRBJ1-1; no clear D. CDR1 LGHNA and CDR2 YSLEER come from the germline V gene. This CDR3 contains 15 residues. V was trimmed by 1 base and J by 1 base, leaving 10 bases between them. CDR3: CASSQARVSNTEAFF. The CDR3 nucleotides are TGCGCCAGCAGCCAAGCACGGGTCTCGAACACTGAAGCTTTCTTT.

This clone appeared a single time. One junction end disagrees with the germline gene, perhaps due to a read error. V usage is TRBV9 and J usage is TRBJ2-1; 9 bases agree with TRBD2. In germline, CDR1 is SGDLS, CDR2 YYNGEE. The CDR3 spans 15 residues. This CDR3 reads CASSGGIAGGQDMFF. Written as DNA, the CDR3 is TGCGCCAGCAGCGGGGGGATCGCGGGGGGGCAAGATATGTTCTTC.

This chain joins TRBV6-5 and TRBJ1-5; no firm D call. Germline V gives CDR1 MNHEY, CDR2 SVGAGI. The CDR3 runs 15 residues. The V end lost 0 bases, the J end lost 2 bases, and 8 bases lay between the germline ends. CDR3 bases: TGTGCCAGCAGTTACTCGGGTGTGGGCAATCAGCCCCAGCATTTT. Amino acids: CASSYSGVGNQPQHF.

The V and J genes are TRBV28 and TRBJ2-7; TRBD1 agrees at 9 bases. The length of the CDR3 is 15 residues. The germline V gene has CDR1 MDHEN and CDR2 SYDVKM. Trimming removed 8 bases from V and 5 bases from J; junction bases left unmatched: 13. CDR3 in amino acids: CASGLPGQGFNEQYF. In DNA, the CDR3 is TGTGCCAGCGGGTTACCGGGACAGGGATTCAACGAGCAGTACTTC.

This clone is a singleton in its sample. Additional DNA sequences in this sample encode the identical CDR3. The chain joins TRBV3-1 (or the pseudogene TRBV3-2) to TRBJ2-5; D gene uncertain. This CDR3 region has 13 residues. The germline gives CDR1 LGHDT, CDR2 YNNKEL (reference sequence). The V gene lost 3 bases and the J gene lost 5 bases, with 10 bases spanning the gap. The chain's CDR3 is CASSQALSETQYF. The CDR3 DNA reads as TGTGCCAGCAGCCAGGCTCTGTCGGAGACCCAGTACTTC.

This chain uses TRBV2 with TRBJ1-1; 11 bases are a match to TRBD1. Trimming took 6 bases from V and 9 from J; bases not matched to a gene: 12. Germline-derived CDR1 and CDR2 are SNHLY and FYNNEI. This CDR3 has 15 residues. The CDR3 loop is CASSPEGTGGRKAFF. CDR3 bases: TGTGCCAGCAGCCCAGAGGGGACAGGGGGAAGGAAAGCTTTCTTT.

The V gene is TRBV7-2, the J gene TRBJ2-3; 8 bases map to TRBD2. The CDR3 covers 16 residues. Germline CDR1 reads SGHTA; CDR2 reads FQGNSA. Losses at the gene ends were 2 bases for V and 4 bases for J; bases not matched to a gene: 8. The DNA for the CDR3 is TGTGCCAGCAGCTTAAAGTCGGGCGGGAGGTCAGATACGCAGTATTTT. Translated: CASSLKSGGRSDTQYF.

The chain is built from TRBV19 and TRBJ2-3; possible D gene TRBD1, 6 bases. CDR1 is LNHDA, CDR2 SQIVND, per germline (reference sequence). The V end lost 2 bases, the J end lost 4 bases, and 13 bases lay between the germline ends. This CDR3 is built from 15 residues. The DNA of the CDR3 is TGTGCCAGTAGTATAACAACAGGGAGCGCAGATACGCAGTATTTT. Its translation: CASSITTGSADTQYF.